The 14 T cell receptor beta chains listed next were all sequenced from one sample in a study of blood T cell repertoires in COVID-19 (dated by TCRdb to the early 2020s). Receptor libraries were prepared by the immunoSEQ multiplex PCR assay. TCRdb obtained this table from immuneACCESS and retained in-frame rearrangements with V and J assigned. These tables miss some clones; where compared with another copy, unresolved V genes account for less than half of the shortfall, and the remainder is unexplained. This sample gives some 200,000 clones in total; 75% to 80% of them show up just once. The ten top clones hold 26% of the sample. The specimen was peripheral blood. All receptors derive from a woman in her 70s with acute or convalescent COVID-19.

A few counts support this clone. This chain links TRBV12-3 or TRBV12-4 with TRBJ1-2; D gene ambiguous. The CDR3 loop spans 13 amino acids. V was pared by 2 bases and J by 7 bases, with 11 bases between. The CDR3 nucleotides read TGTGCCAGCAGTTTACGGAGGGCCGGTGGCTACACCTTC. It codes for CASSLRRAGGYTF.

The chain carries TRBV7-2 and TRBJ2-7; 11 bases are a match to TRBD2. This CDR3 has 15 amino acids. CDR1 and CDR2 from the germline V gene are SGHTA and FQGNSA. The V gene end was trimmed by 3 bases and the J gene end by 4 bases; junction bases not matched to a gene: 5. CDR3 amino acids: CASSFLAGGAYEQYF. In nucleotides, the CDR3 is TGTGCCAGCAGCTTTCTAGCGGGAGGAGCTTACGAGCAGTACTTC.

In this sample, this clone turned up once. CDR3 nucleotide sequence: TGTGCCAGCAGCCAAGACAGGGGTTCCGGAAACACCATATATTTT. Its translation: CASSQDRGSGNTIYF. The chain is built from TRBV3-1 (or the pseudogene TRBV3-2) and TRBJ1-3, with D tentatively TRBD1 (6 bases). The CDR3 sequence is 15 residues long. Germline CDR1 and CDR2: LGHDT and YNNKEL (reference sequence). Trimming pared 0 bases from V and 4 bases from J, leaving 10 bases between.

The chain carries TRBV27 and TRBJ1-1, with D hard to call. Deletions cut 2 bases from V and 6 bases from J, with 10 bases between. CDR1 is MNHEY, CDR2 SMNVEV, per germline (reference sequence). This CDR3 contains 13 residues. The CDR3 spells CASSLSSEAEAFF. In nucleotides, the CDR3 is TGTGCCAGCAGTTTAAGCAGTGAGGCTGAAGCTTTCTTT.

This clone came up once. V is TRBV19 and J is TRBJ2-5; D is possibly TRBD1 (6 bases). This CDR3 is built from 16 residues. Germline loops: CDR1 LNHDA, CDR2 SQIVND (reference sequence). V was pared by 4 bases and J by 2 bases, with 17 bases between. Here the CDR3 reads CASSNGQLGIQETQYF. As DNA, the CDR3 is TGTGCCAGTAGTAACGGACAGTTGGGAATTCAAGAGACCCAGTACTTC.

The chain recombines TRBV7-8 with TRBJ1-5; possible D gene TRBD1, 6 bases. The germline CDR1 and CDR2 sequences are SGHVS and FQNEAQ. V dropped 5 bases and J dropped 3 bases, with 8 bases sitting between them. CDR3 length equals 13 residues. CDR3 amino acids: CASSRDNNQPQHF. In DNA form, the CDR3 reads TGTGCCAGCAGCCGGGACAACAATCAGCCCCAGCATTTT.

The chain is built from TRBV2 and TRBJ2-7; no clear D. This CDR3 contains 11 residues. The ends were cut back, 5 bases at V and 10 bases at J, with 12 bases in the middle. In germline, CDR1 is SNHLY, CDR2 FYNNEI. CDR3 sequence (DNA): TGTGCCAGCAGTTCCTCGGTATATCAGTACTTC. It is translated as CASSSSVYQYF.

The chain joins TRBV7-2 to TRBJ2-7; TRBD2 matches 9 bases. CDR3 length: 13 amino acids. Germline V lookup: CDR1 SGHTA, CDR2 FQGNSA. The V and J ends lost 8 bases and 2 bases, in that order; junction bases with no gene match: 4. The CDR3 reads CASGIAGAYEQYF. The CDR3 DNA follows: TGTGCCAGCGGTATAGCGGGAGCCTACGAGCAGTACTTC.

This chain links TRBV12-5 with TRBJ2-7, with TRBD2 matching 8 bases. The CDR3 length is 20 residues. V was clipped by 0 bases and J by 1 base; unmatched bases: 17. Germline-derived CDR1 and CDR2 are LGHNT and FRNRAP. This CDR3 is CASGLVPVGATGGLSYEQYF. The DNA of the CDR3 is TGTGCTAGTGGTTTGGTCCCCGTTGGAGCAACGGGGGGGTTGTCCTACGAGCAGTACTTC.

V usage is TRBV19 and J usage is TRBJ2-2; 11 bases match TRBD1. In germline, CDR1 is LNHDA, CDR2 SQIVND (reference sequence). The CDR3 loop spans 15 amino acids. The junction had 2 bases not matched to a gene; V was cut back by 3 bases and J by 5 bases. CDR3 loop: CASSMGQGDTGELFF. In DNA, the CDR3 is TGTGCCAGTAGTATGGGACAGGGGGATACCGGGGAGCTGTTTTTT.

The chain uses TRBV7-3 and TRBJ2-1; D is unresolved. This CDR3 spans 15 amino acids. V was cut by 1 base and J by 3 bases, with 10 bases left in between. CDR1 is SGHTA, CDR2 FQGTGA, per germline. The CDR3, as DNA: TGTGCCAGCAGCTTAAGTGACTCTATCTACAATGAGCAGTTCTTC. It codes for CASSLSDSIYNEQFF.

The rearrangement joins TRBV6-5 to TRBJ1-1; D ambiguous. Trimming stripped 8 bases from V and 5 bases from J, with 15 bases between. The germline V gene has CDR1 MNHEY and CDR2 SVGAGI. The CDR3 totals 13 residues. In DNA, the CDR3 is TGTGCCAGCGCTCTGTCCCTGAGGACTGAAGCTTTCTTT. This encodes CASALSLRTEAFF.

The V gene is TRBV5-1, the J gene TRBJ1-2; 9 bases align to TRBD1. There are 16 residues in the CDR3. Germline V gene data show CDR1 as SGHRS and CDR2 as YFSETQ. The J segment lost 7 bases and the V segment lost 3 bases, leaving 13 bases of the junction unmatched. The CDR3 sequence is CASSWQHGTGYGGYTF. The CDR3 DNA reads TGCGCCAGCAGCTGGCAGCACGGGACAGGGTATGGTGGCTACACCTTC. Looking up the rest from reference TRBV5-1 and TRBJ1-2 gives the full variable domain: KAGVTQTPRYLIKTRGQQVTLSCSPISGHRSVSWYQQTPGQGLQFLFEYFSETQRNKGNFPGRFSGRQFSNSRSEMNVSTLELGDSALYLCASSWQHGTGYGGYTFGSGTRLTVV.

The chain has TRBV5-1 and TRBJ1-6; D is possibly TRBD1 (5 bases). This CDR3 region has 14 residues. Trimming took off 0 bases at V and 9 bases at J, with 10 bases between the two ends. CDR1 SGHRS and CDR2 YFSETQ come from the germline V gene. CDR3 amino acids: CASSLGLTASPLHF. Written as DNA, the CDR3 is TGCGCCAGCAGCTTGGGACTGACAGCTTCACCCCTCCACTTT. The full variable domain, in which reference TRBV5-1 and TRBJ1-6 provide the parts outside the CDR3, is KAGVTQTPRYLIKTRGQQVTLSCSPISGHRSVSWYQQTPGQGLQFLFEYFSETQRNKGNFPGRFSGRQFSNSRSEMNVSTLELGDSALYLCASSLGLTASPLHFGNGTRLTVT.